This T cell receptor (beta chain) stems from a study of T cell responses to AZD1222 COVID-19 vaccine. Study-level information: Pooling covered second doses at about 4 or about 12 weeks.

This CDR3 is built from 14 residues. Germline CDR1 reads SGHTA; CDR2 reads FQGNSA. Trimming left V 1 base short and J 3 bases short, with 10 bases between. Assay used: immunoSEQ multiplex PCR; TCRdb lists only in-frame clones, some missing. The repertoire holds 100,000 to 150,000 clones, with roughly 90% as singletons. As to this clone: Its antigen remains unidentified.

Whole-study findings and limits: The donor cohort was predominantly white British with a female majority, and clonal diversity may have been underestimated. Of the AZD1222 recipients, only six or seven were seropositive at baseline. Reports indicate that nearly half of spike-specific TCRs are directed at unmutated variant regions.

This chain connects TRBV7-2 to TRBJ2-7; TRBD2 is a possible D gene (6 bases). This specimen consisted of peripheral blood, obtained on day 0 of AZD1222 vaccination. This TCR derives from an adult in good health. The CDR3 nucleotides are TGTGCCAGCAGCTTAGTGGCGGGAAGCTACGAGCAGTACTTC. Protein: CASSLVAGSYEQYF.